A selection of T cell receptor beta chains follows, all from one sample in a study of T cells in Graves' hyperthyroidism and ophthalmopathy. MiXCR, run by TCRdb on the multiplex PCR reads, gives a single entry per CDR3 protein. The data contain hundreds of thousands of distinct CDR3 sequences, about 14% of them singletons. Sequences were obtained from blood. Receptors originate from a man between 18 and 35 years old with Graves' ophthalmopathy. The CDR3 runs from the conserved cysteine through the conserved F or W. The D gene is left open where the match is weak. Clone size, where shown, is once, few, many, or a class for clones that have expanded.

J gene,clone size,V gene,D gene,CDR3 DNA,CDR3 protein
TRBJ2-5,many,TRBV30,-,TGTGCCTGGAGTGTACACTTTCAAGAGACCCAGTACTTC,CAWSVHFQETQYF
TRBJ2-7,many,TRBV11-2,-,TGTGCCAGCAGCTTAGATCCTCGTCTAGTTGGCTACGAGCAGTACTTC,CASSLDPRLVGYEQYF
TRBJ2-7,many,TRBV5-1,TRBD2,TGCGCCAGCAGCTCTAGCGGGATCTACGAGCAGTACTTC,CASSSSGIYEQYF
TRBJ2-1,many,TRBV13,-,TGTGCCAGCAGCTTAGCCCAGGGGACCTACAATGAGCAGTTCTTC,CASSLAQGTYNEQFF
TRBJ2-7,many,TRBV20-1,TRBD2,TGCAGTGCTAGAGATCCCGGCGGGAGGGGCTACGAGCAGTACTTC,CSARDPGGRGYEQYF
TRBJ1-2,many,TRBV3-1,-,TGTGCCAGCAGCCAAGATTTTGGGACGGATTATGGCTACACCTTC,CASSQDFGTDYGYTF
TRBJ2-7,many,TRBV19,TRBD1,TGTGCCAGTAGTCCCCGGGACAGGCACTACGAGCAGTACTTC,CASSPRDRHYEQYF
TRBJ2-3,many,TRBV5-4,-,TGTGCCAGCAACTACATAGACACAGATACGCAGTATTTT,CASNYIDTDTQYF
TRBJ2-3,many,TRBV27,-,TGTGCCAGCAGTTCTCCGGGACTTGGAAGGGATACGCAGTATTTT,CASSSPGLGRDTQYF
TRBJ1-6,-,TRBV9,-,TGTGCCAGCAGCGTGAGGGGGGCCAGTAATAATTCACCCCTCCACTTT,CASSVRGASNNSPLHF
TRBJ2-7,many,TRBV5-1,-,TGCGCCAGCAGTTTCGGGACTCCGACCTACGAGCAGTACTTC,CASSFGTPTYEQYF
TRBJ1-2,-,TRBV5-8,-,TGTGCCAGCAGCTTTTCCGGCAGCGCCTATGGCTACACCTTC,CASSFSGSAYGYTF
TRBJ1-1,many,TRBV5-5,-,TGTGCCAGCAGCTTGGATATTGGTAGCAGGGGGAACACTGAAGCTTTCTTT,CASSLDIGSRGNTEAFF
TRBJ2-7,many,TRBV5-1,TRBD1,TGTGCCAGCAGCCTGACAGGGACCTACGAGCAGTACTTC,CASSLTGTYEQYF
TRBJ2-5,many,TRBV11-2,TRBD2,TGTGCCAGCAGCTCCCTCGTCCAGCGGGAGCGGAGAGAGACCCAGTACTTC,CASSSLVQRERRETQYF
TRBJ1-4,few,TRBV4-1,-,TGCGCCAGCAGTCCCCCTCAGGGGTCAACTAATGAAAAACTGTTTTTT,CASSPPQGSTNEKLFF
TRBJ2-7,-,TRBV20-1,TRBD2,TGCAGTGCTGAGACTAGCAGATTACACTACGAGCAGTACTTC,CSAETSRLHYEQYF
TRBJ2-5,many,TRBV28,TRBD2,TGTGCCAGCTGCGGGAGGGGAGAAGAGACCCAGTACTTC,CASCGRGEETQYF
TRBJ1-6,few,TRBV5-1,TRBD1,TGCGCCAGCAGCTTGCGACCGACGGGACAGCCATATAATTCACCCCTCCACTTT,CASSLRPTGQPYNSPLHF
TRBJ2-7,many,TRBV6-1,-,TGTGCCAGCAGTCCACTACACAGGGCCAGTTCCTACGAGCAGTACTTC,CASSPLHRASSYEQYF
TRBJ2-2,-,TRBV27,-,TGTGCCAGCAGCTTAGAGGCGAGGGGGGAGCTGTTTTTT,CASSLEARGELFF
TRBJ1-5,few,TRBV7-9,TRBD1,TGTGCCAGCAGCGGACAGGGCTCTTATCAGCCCCAGCATTTT,CASSGQGSYQPQHF
TRBJ1-1,-,TRBV15,-,TGTGCCACCAGCAGAGTAACAGGGCGAACTGAAGCTTTCTTT,CATSRVTGRTEAFF
TRBJ2-7,many,TRBV10-3,-,TGTGCCATCAGGGAGCCATCCTACGAGCAGTACTTC,CAIREPSYEQYF
TRBJ2-7,few,TRBV4-1,-,TGCGCCAGCAGCCTGACGTCGGCAGGTACAAACTACGAGCAGTACTTC,CASSLTSAGTNYEQYF
TRBJ1-2,few,TRBV19,-,TGTGCCAGTAGGGGAAGTCTTAACTATGGCTACACCTTC,CASRGSLNYGYTF
TRBJ2-7,many,TRBV5-1,-,TGCGCCAGCAGCTTGCAGGGACCTCTCTCCTACGAGCAGTACTTC,CASSLQGPLSYEQYF
TRBJ1-4,few,TRBV20-1,TRBD1,TGCAGTGCTCCGGGACAGTCTAATGAAAAACTGTTTTTT,CSAPGQSNEKLFF
TRBJ1-1,many,TRBV3-1,-,TGTGCCAGCAGCCAGGGGCAGGCCATGAACACTGAAGCTTTCTTT,CASSQGQAMNTEAFF
TRBJ2-1,many,TRBV11-2,TRBD1,TGTGCCAGCAGCCGGGACAGGCTGAATGAGCAGTTCTTC,CASSRDRLNEQFF
TRBJ2-1,many,TRBV20-1,TRBD2,TGCAGTGCTACCCCCGGGACTAGTACCCTAGCCGAGCAGTTCTTC,CSATPGTSTLAEQFF
TRBJ2-3,few,TRBV5-8,TRBD2,TGTGCCAGCAGCCCCGGACTAGTTCTTGATACGCAGTATTTT,CASSPGLVLDTQYF
TRBJ1-2,-,TRBV12-5,-,TGTGCTAGTGGTTTGCCCTTACTTGGCTACACCTTC,CASGLPLLGYTF
TRBJ2-3,many,TRBV30,-,TGTGCCTGGAGCACTGGGTATACGCAGTATTTT,CAWSTGYTQYF
TRBJ2-4,many,TRBV2,TRBD2,TGTGCCAGCAGTGTCCGGGGGGGCAAAAACATTCAGTACTTC,CASSVRGGKNIQYF
TRBJ2-5,many,TRBV9,-,TGTGCCAGCAGCGTAGATCGGTGGGGCGAGACCCAGTACTTC,CASSVDRWGETQYF
TRBJ2-6,once,TRBV6-1,TRBD2,TGTGCCAGCAGTCCGGGACTAGCGGGGCACAACTCTGGGGCCAACGTCCTGACTTTC,CASSPGLAGHNSGANVLTF
TRBJ2-2,few,TRBV4-1,-,TGCGCCAGCAGCCAACGACAGCCGAACACCGGGGAGCTGTTTTTT,CASSQRQPNTGELFF
TRBJ1-5,-,TRBV2,TRBD1,TGTGCCAGTCTAGGGGGCAGAAATAGCAATCAGCCCCAGCATTTT,CASLGGRNSNQPQHF
TRBJ2-2,-,TRBV19,TRBD2,TGTGCCAGTAGTATAGGTCTAGCGGCCACCGGGGAGCTGTTTTTT,CASSIGLAATGELFF
TRBJ2-1,many,TRBV3-1,-,TGTGCCAGCCGCGGGACTCCCCTATACAATGAGCAGTTCTTC,CASRGTPLYNEQFF
TRBJ2-2,-,TRBV7-9,-,TGTGCCAGAAGGGGGGCCACCGGGGAGCTGTTTTTT,CARRGATGELFF
TRBJ1-5,many,TRBV6-2/TRBV6-3,-,TGTGCCAGCAGCGTCTCCGCAGGGGTCAATCAGCCCCAGCATTTT,CASSVSAGVNQPQHF
TRBJ2-7,-,TRBV20-1,-,TGCAGTGCTAGAGAGCAAGTCGAGCAGTACTTC,CSAREQVEQYF
TRBJ1-1,many,TRBV12-3/TRBV12-4,-,TGTGCCAGCTCCTTGTTCGGAACAGGCACTGAAGCTTTCTTT,CASSLFGTGTEAFF
TRBJ2-1,-,TRBV30,TRBD2,TGTGCCTGGGGTATCCCCAAGCGGGAGGGTCGGAATGAGCAGTTCTTC,CAWGIPKREGRNEQFF
TRBJ2-1,-,TRBV7-9,TRBD2,TGTGCCAGCAGCTATCGGGAGGTGGGGCACAATGAGCAGTTCTTC,CASSYREVGHNEQFF
TRBJ2-2,-,TRBV3-1,-,TGTGCCAGCGGCCAAGGTCTACAGGTCCTCAACACCGGGGAGCTGTTTTTT,CASGQGLQVLNTGELFF
TRBJ1-1,-,TRBV10-2,-,TGCGCCAGCAGTGGGACCCGGCTTGAAGCTTTCTTT,CASSGTRLEAFF
TRBJ1-2,few,TRBV5-1,-,TGCGCCAGCAGCTTGGGGACCTCTTCTAACTATGGCTACACCTTC,CASSLGTSSNYGYTF
TRBJ1-1,many,TRBV27,TRBD1,TGTGCCAGCATCCCTAACAGGGGGCACACTGAAGCTTTCTTT,CASIPNRGHTEAFF
TRBJ2-7,few,TRBV27,TRBD2,TGTGCCACCCGGCGGGGGGGGTCCTACGAGCAGTACTTC,CATRRGGSYEQYF
TRBJ2-2,-,TRBV6-2/TRBV6-3,TRBD2,TGTGCCAGCAGTTCGACTAGCGGGAGTTCGAACACCGGGGAGCTGTTTTTT,CASSSTSGSSNTGELFF